This TCR beta chain appears in the sequencing data of a study of cytomegalovirus exposure and HLA in healthy donors. This clone was detected only a few times. CDR3 length: 14 residues. With 3 bases clipped from V and 6 bases from J, the junction kept 6 bases outside the gene matches. The germline gives CDR1 SQVTM, CDR2 ANQGSEA. The PCR was carried out with 60 Vbeta primers and 13 Jbeta primers. Some clones are missing from TCRdb's copy, which holds only in-frame ones; the method was immunoSEQ multiplex PCR. The table includes about 170,000 clones, about three quarters detected once. The sample comprised PBMCs. The chain is built from TRBV29-1 and TRBJ2-1, with 9 positions matching TRBD2. The clonotype was recovered from a female donor in good health and CMV-seronegative. The CDR3 nucleotides read TGCAGCGTTGATAGAGCGGGAGGTCCCAATGAGCAGTTCTTC. Encoded protein: CSVDRAGGPNEQFF.